These 23 T cell receptor beta chains originate from one sample sequenced in a study of human T cells and chemical hapten exposure. Stated time point: patch test 3, about 24 weeks after DPC sensitization. Treatment here: therapeutic diphenylcyclopropenone sensitization with weekly scalp DPC. In TCRdb, the RACE reads were re-called with MiXCR into one record per CDR3 protein. This table holds more than 95,000 distinct CDR3 sequences, roughly 27% found once. This specimen was whole blood, taken in connection with sensitization to the hapten diphenylcyclopropenone (DPC). These receptors were collected from a man aged 40-49 years with alopecia areata. Some clones in this sample may be carry-over from other donors' samples.

This chain links TRBV3-1 with TRBJ2-3; D uncertain. Germline CDR1 LGHDT, CDR2 YNNKEL (reference sequence). V lost 4 bases to trimming and J lost 11 bases, with 13 bases between them. The CDR3 length is 12 residues. CDR3 DNA sequence: TGTGCCAGCAGCCTGTCAGATTACCAGCAGTATTTT. This sequence encodes CASSLSDYQQYF.

The V and J genes are TRBV20-1 and TRBJ2-5; D is ambiguous. From germline, CDR1 is DFQATT and CDR2 SNEGSKA (reference sequence). Trimming pared 2 bases from V and 2 bases from J, leaving 6 bases between. The CDR3 is made up of 12 amino acids. The CDR3: CSARKVQETQYF. Written as DNA, the CDR3 is TGCAGTGCTAGAAAGGTTCAAGAGACCCAGTACTTC.

The chain employs TRBV28 and TRBJ1-5, with TRBD1 as a possible D gene (6 bases). This CDR3 has 13 amino acids. Deletions cut 3 bases from V and 7 bases from J, with 10 bases between. The germline V gene encodes CDR1 MDHEN and CDR2 SYDVKM. The CDR3 region has the DNA TGTGCCAGCAGTTTGGACAGCTGGCAGCCCCAGCATTTT. Its protein is CASSLDSWQPQHF.

This clonotype was seen a handful of times. The V and J genes are TRBV20-1 and TRBJ2-7; D is undetermined. This CDR3 comprises 11 residues. The V gene lost 3 bases and the J gene lost 4 bases, with 7 bases spanning the gap. Per germline, CDR1 DFQATT and CDR2 SNEGSKA (reference sequence). DNA for the CDR3: TGCAGTGCTAGGGCCGAATACGAGCAGTACTTC. Its protein is CSARAEYEQYF.

This clonotype has just a few counts. V is TRBV20-1 and J is TRBJ2-3; D gene unclear. V lost 0 bases, J lost 1 base, and 11 bases lay in between. The CDR3 totals 15 residues. In germline, CDR1 is DFQATT, CDR2 SNEGSKA (reference sequence). The CDR3 reads CSARDGSSGTDTQYF. CDR3 sequence (DNA): TGCAGTGCTAGAGATGGAAGTTCAGGCACAGATACGCAGTATTTT.

This clonotype was recorded a few times. The chain carries TRBV12-3 or TRBV12-4 and TRBJ2-1; D unclear. The CDR3 loop spans 14 amino acids. The V end was cut by 7 bases, the J end by 4 bases, with 14 bases between. The CDR3 DNA reads TGTGCCAGCACACCAAGTGGGGTTTACAATGAGCAGTTCTTC. The encoded protein is CASTPSGVYNEQFF.

This clonotype was seen a few times. The chain is built from TRBV20-1 and TRBJ2-3; tentatively, D is TRBD2 (5 bases). This CDR3 is 14 amino acids long. Deletions cut 3 bases from V and 2 bases from J, with 12 bases between. Looked up from germline, CDR1 is DFQATT and CDR2 is SNEGSKA (reference sequence). CDR3 DNA: TGCAGTGCTAGTTTCCGGGAACTCACAGATACGCAGTATTTT. Translation gives CSASFRELTDTQYF.

This clonotype was picked up many times. The genes are TRBV6-4 and TRBJ2-3; a weak D match, TRBD2 (6 bases). Germline V gives CDR1 MRHNA, CDR2 SNTAGT. The V end lost 3 bases, the J end lost 0 bases, and 7 bases lay between the germline ends. This CDR3 comprises 14 residues. CDR3 sequence reads: CASSESGSTDTQYF. CDR3 in DNA: TGTGCCAGCAGTGAAAGCGGGAGCACAGATACGCAGTATTTT.

The chain joins TRBV20-1 to TRBJ2-7, with TRBD2 identical over 12 bases. The CDR3 runs to 15 residues. The junction had 9 bases not matched to a gene; V was cut back by 7 bases and J by 2 bases. Germline CDR1 and CDR2: DFQATT and SNEGSKA (reference sequence). The CDR3 here is CSVKRGLAGPYEQYF. The CDR3 nucleotides are TGCAGTGTCAAGAGGGGACTAGCGGGCCCCTACGAGCAGTACTTC.

The chain combines TRBV6-6 with TRBJ2-1; perhaps D is TRBD1 or TRBD2 (5 bases each). The V and J ends lost 8 bases and 10 bases respectively, with 15 bases between them. CDR1 MNHNY and CDR2 SVGAGI come from the germline V gene (reference sequence). This CDR3 comprises 12 residues. In nucleotides, the CDR3 is TGTGCCAGCCAAATTGGGGGAAGAGAGCAGTTCTTC. This gives the protein CASQIGGREQFF.

The chain combines TRBV28 with TRBJ2-3, with 8 bases aligning to TRBD2. The ends lost 4 bases at V and 9 bases at J; junction bases unmatched: 12. This CDR3 is built from 15 residues. CDR1 MDHEN and CDR2 SYDVKM come from the germline V gene. For the CDR3, the DNA is TGTGCCAGCAGTTGGTTCCAGGGGCCGGGGGGGACGCAGTATTTT. Translating gives CASSWFQGPGGTQYF.

This clonotype turned up a few times. This chain joins TRBV6-1 and TRBJ2-7; no definite D call. V lost 4 bases, J lost 4 bases, and 14 bases lay in between. The germline CDR1 and CDR2 sequences are MNHNS and SASEGT. There are 14 residues in the CDR3. This chain's CDR3 is CASSAPGPRYEQYF. DNA of the CDR3: TGTGCCAGCAGTGCTCCCGGTCCCCGATACGAGCAGTACTTC.

This clonotype was counted a few times. The rearrangement uses TRBV14 and TRBJ2-7; 8 bases align to TRBD2. The V gene's germline CDR1 is SGHDN and CDR2 FVKESK. The CDR3 covers 14 residues. J lost 2 bases, V lost 4 bases, and 4 bases had no gene match. The CDR3 sequence is CASSLVSGTYEQYF. CDR3 bases: TGTGCCAGCAGCCTGGTTAGCGGGACCTACGAGCAGTACTTC.

The rearrangement uses TRBV3-1 and TRBJ2-1; D is perhaps TRBD2 (5 bases). The CDR3 covers 13 residues. V shed 0 bases and J shed 9 bases, with 9 bases lying between them. From germline, CDR1 is LGHDT and CDR2 YNNKEL (reference sequence). As DNA, the CDR3 is TGTGCCAGCAGCCAAGAGCCACTAGGTGAGCAGTTCTTC. It codes for CASSQEPLGEQFF.

This sequence joins TRBV7-2 and TRBJ2-5; tentative D call: TRBD2 (5 bases). Trimming left V 1 base short and J 1 base short, with 13 bases between. Germline CDR1 reads SGHTA; CDR2 reads FQGNSA. The CDR3 sequence is 16 residues long. This CDR3 reads CASSLEVGRAQETQYF. The DNA of the CDR3 is TGTGCCAGCAGCTTAGAGGTCGGGCGGGCCCAAGAGACCCAGTACTTC.

The rearrangement links TRBV20-1 to TRBJ1-5; maybe TRBD1 (5 bases). The CDR3 runs to 15 residues. CDR1 and CDR2 from the germline V gene are DFQATT and SNEGSKA (reference sequence). The V end was cut by 6 bases, the J end by 0 bases, with 15 bases between. The CDR3 nucleotides read TGCAGTGCCAAGAGCTGGGGCAATAGCAATCAGCCCCAGCATTTT. Protein: CSAKSWGNSNQPQHF.

The rearrangement uses TRBV4-3 and TRBJ2-1; TRBD1 agrees at 10 bases. V was pared by 0 bases and J by 2 bases, with 1 base of the junction left unmatched. The CDR3 totals 16 residues. Germline V lookup: CDR1 LGHNA, CDR2 YSLEER. Written as DNA, the CDR3 is TGCGCCAGCAGCCAAGACGGACAGGGGGCCTACAATGAGCAGTTCTTC. Amino acid sequence: CASSQDGQGAYNEQFF.

This clonotype was counted between two and nine times. The chain has TRBV7-8 and TRBJ2-7; D gene ambiguous. The V gene lost 10 bases and the J gene lost 4 bases, with 5 bases spanning the gap. Germline values: CDR1 SGHVS, CDR2 FQNEAQ. There are 9 residues in the CDR3. The CDR3 region has the DNA TGTGCCACCGGGTACGAGCAGTACTTC. Protein sequence: CATGYEQYF.

Only a few counts were recorded for this clonotype. V and J are TRBV6-2 or TRBV6-3 and TRBJ2-7; D tentatively fits TRBD1 or TRBD2 (6 bases each). The CDR3 covers 14 residues. The V gene lost 4 bases and the J gene lost 2 bases, with 12 bases spanning the gap. Germline V gene lookup returns CDR1 MNHEY and CDR2 SVGEGT. The DNA of the CDR3 is TGTGCCAGCAGTTCCCCGGGGGCCGCCTACGAGCAGTACTTC. This codes for CASSSPGAAYEQYF.

The chain recombines TRBV7-2 with TRBJ2-7; 8 nucleotides match TRBD1. CDR1 SGHTA and CDR2 FQGNSA come from the germline V gene. The CDR3 contains 16 residues. The ends lost 6 bases at V and 5 bases at J; junction bases unmatched: 15. CDR3 sequence (DNA): TGTGCCAGCAGTTTATACCCCAGACAGGGGCCCCACGAGCAGTACTTC. This translates into CASSLYPRQGPHEQYF.

The chain joins TRBV3-1 to TRBJ2-6; the D gene is possibly TRBD2 (6 bases). Germline V gives CDR1 LGHDT, CDR2 YNNKEL (reference sequence). The CDR3 spans 17 residues. Trimming left V 4 bases short and J 0 bases short, with 13 bases between. CDR3 nucleotides: TGTGCCAGCAGCCCCCTCCGGGAGAGCTCTGGGGCCAACGTCCTGACTTTC. This codes for CASSPLRESSGANVLTF. Full variable domain (missing parts from reference TRBV3-1 and TRBJ2-6): DTAVSQTPKYLVTQMGNDKSIKCEQNLGHDTMYWYKQDSKKFLKIMFSYNNKELIINETVPNRFSPKSPDKAHLNLHINSLELGDSAVYFCASSPLRESSGANVLTFGAGSRLTVL.

V and J are TRBV28 and TRBJ1-1; 9 bases map to TRBD1. Per the germline V gene, CDR1 is MDHEN and CDR2 is SYDVKM. V gave up 6 bases and J gave up 5 bases; unmatched junction bases: 7. CDR3 length: 14 amino acids. CDR3 DNA sequence: TGTGCCAGCAGCACGACAGGGGGTAGGACTGAAGCTTTCTTT. This sequence encodes CASSTTGGRTEAFF.

J is TRBJ2-2 and V is TRBV11-2; 7 bases are a match to TRBD1. This CDR3 is built from 14 residues. CDR1 is SGHAT and CDR2 is FQNNGV in the germline V gene. The trim removed 4 bases at V and 9 bases at J, leaving 8 bases unmatched. The CDR3 protein is CASSSGSTGRELFF. The CDR3 nucleotides are TGTGCCAGCAGCTCCGGATCGACAGGGAGGGAGCTGTTTTTT.